The 2 T cell receptor beta chains presented below share a single source sample, sequenced in a study of somatic mutations in cytotoxic T cells in rheumatoid arthritis. Here immunoSEQ multiplex PCR was the method, and the copy in TCRdb shows in-frame clones only, minus some. The table includes 10,000 or so clones, about 84% detected once. Sequencing input: CD8+ T cells sorted from blood. All receptors come from an adult with rheumatoid arthritis.

The chain employs TRBV7-3 and TRBJ2-3, with D tentatively TRBD2 (5 bases). Germline values: CDR1 SGHTA, CDR2 FQGTGA. Trimming took 1 base from V and 3 from J, leaving 14 bases between them. This CDR3 is 16 amino acids long. CDR3 in DNA: TGTGCCAGCAGCTTAAGAGGGAACCAGATGACAGATACGCAGTATTTT. It translates to CASSLRGNQMTDTQYF.

The V call is TRBV10-3, the J call TRBJ1-2; TRBD1 aligns across 7 bases. Germline CDR1 and CDR2: ENHRY and SYGVKD. The trim removed 0 bases at V and 4 bases at J, leaving 5 bases unmatched. This CDR3 is built from 15 residues. CDR3 DNA sequence: TGTGCCATCAGTGAGTCCCCGGGACAGAGCTATGGCTACACCTTC. This codes for CAISESPGQSYGYTF.